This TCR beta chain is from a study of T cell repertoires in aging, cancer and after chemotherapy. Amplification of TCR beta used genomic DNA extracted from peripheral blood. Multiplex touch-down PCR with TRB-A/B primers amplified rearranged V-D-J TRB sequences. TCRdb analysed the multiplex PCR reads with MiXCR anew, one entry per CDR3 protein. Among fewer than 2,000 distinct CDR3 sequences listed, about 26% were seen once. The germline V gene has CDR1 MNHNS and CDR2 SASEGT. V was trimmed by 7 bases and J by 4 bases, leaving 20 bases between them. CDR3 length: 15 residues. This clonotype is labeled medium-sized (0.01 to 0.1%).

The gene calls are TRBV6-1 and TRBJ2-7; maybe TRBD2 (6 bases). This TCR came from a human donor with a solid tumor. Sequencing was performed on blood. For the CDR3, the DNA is TGTGCCAGCAAATTAGGACCGACTAGGTTTTACGAGCAGTACTTC. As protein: CASKLGPTRFYEQYF.